A single sample gave rise to the 16 T cell receptor beta chains below, sequenced in a study of blood T cell repertoires in COVID-19. Assay used: immunoSEQ multiplex PCR; TCRdb lists only in-frame clones, some missing. The top ten hold roughly 9.6% of the sample, which has roughly 9,000 clones, approximately 88% seen once. The sequenced material came from peripheral blood. The receptor set was obtained from a human donor in a cohort sampled during active COVID-19.

This rearrangement joins TRBV7-6 to TRBJ2-3; maybe TRBD2 (7 bases). The germline V and J ends were trimmed by 3 bases and 6 bases, with 16 bases remaining between them. The CDR3 loop spans 15 amino acids. CDR1 SGHVS and CDR2 FNYEAQ come from the germline V gene. CDR3 residues: CASSFPGGPLDTQYF. DNA of the CDR3: TGTGCCAGCAGCTTCCCCGGGGGGCCTTTGGATACGCAGTATTTT.

This clone was recorded once. This chain joins TRBV27 and TRBJ1-1, with D maybe TRBD1 (5 bases). CDR1 is MNHEY and CDR2 is SMNVEV in the germline V gene (reference sequence). The V and J ends lost 6 bases and 1 base respectively, with 15 bases between them. CDR3 length: 15 amino acids. The CDR3 spells CASRSHDRPNTEAFF. The CDR3 region has the DNA TGTGCCAGCAGATCACACGACAGACCGAACACTGAAGCTTTCTTT.

The chain couples TRBV20-1 to TRBJ2-3; the D is unclear. This CDR3 is 11 amino acids long. V lost 1 base and J lost 8, with 7 bases in between. The germline V gene has CDR1 DFQATT and CDR2 SNEGSKA (reference sequence). DNA for the CDR3: TGCAGTGCTAGAGGCGGCGGTACGCAGTATTTT. Translated, it gives CSARGGGTQYF.

The rearrangement joins TRBV5-1 to TRBJ1-1; TRBD1 matches 8 bases. The germline V gene has CDR1 SGHRS and CDR2 YFSETQ. CDR3 length equals 15 residues. V was clipped by 2 bases and J by 9 bases; unmatched bases: 12. The CDR3 nucleotides read TGCGCCAGCAGCTTTCTGGACAGGGAGATACCTAAAGCTTTCTTT. Translation: CASSFLDREIPKAFF.

This clone occurred a few times. This chain joins TRBV6-4 and TRBJ2-6; tentatively, D is TRBD2 (7 bases). The V gene's germline CDR1 is MRHNA and CDR2 SNTAGT. Trimming left V 2 bases short and J 3 bases short, with 11 bases between. CDR3 length: 16 amino acids. CDR3 residues: CASSDGGAFGANVLTF. The CDR3 nucleotides read TGTGCCAGCAGTGACGGGGGGGCTTTTGGGGCCAACGTCCTGACTTTC.

This chain links TRBV18 with TRBJ2-7, with D possibly matching TRBD1 (5 bases). Germline V lookup: CDR1 KGHSH, CDR2 LQKENI. Trimming stripped 2 bases from V and 6 bases from J, with 11 bases between. The CDR3 loop spans 13 amino acids. The DNA of the CDR3 is TGTGCCAGCTCACCAAGCAGGGCCGGCGAGCAGTACTTC. Protein product: CASSPSRAGEQYF.

This clone was detected only once. The rearrangement uses TRBV6-5 and TRBJ1-2, with D possibly TRBD1 on 6 matching bases. V lost 10 bases and J 2 bases, leaving 14 bases between the germline ends. CDR1 is MNHEY, CDR2 SVGAGI, per germline. CDR3 length: 13 residues. CDR3 in amino acids: CATCRTGNYGYTF. For the CDR3, the DNA is TGTGCCACCTGTAGAACAGGGAACTATGGCTACACCTTC.

The chain couples TRBV28 to TRBJ1-1; unclear D gene. V was pared by 3 bases and J by 0 bases, with 11 bases between. The germline V gene has CDR1 MDHEN and CDR2 SYDVKM. This CDR3 region has 15 residues. Here the CDR3 reads CASSLGSLLNTEAFF. As DNA, the CDR3 is TGTGCCAGCAGTTTGGGCAGTCTATTGAACACTGAAGCTTTCTTT.

A few counts support this clone. The chain combines TRBV28 with TRBJ2-7, with unresolved D. V was clipped by 3 bases and J by 4 bases, with 7 bases between them. There are 12 residues in the CDR3. CDR1 MDHEN and CDR2 SYDVKM come from the germline V gene. The CDR3 loop reads CASSFSEYEQYF. The CDR3, as DNA: TGTGCCAGCAGTTTTTCCGAGTACGAGCAGTACTTC.

The count of this clone is one. The rearrangement joins TRBV19 to TRBJ2-1, with TRBD1 matching over 11 bases. CDR1 and CDR2 (germline): LNHDA, SQIVND (reference sequence). This CDR3 spans 15 amino acids. Unmatched junction bases numbered 5, after V lost 3 bases and J lost 7 bases. This CDR3 reads CASSIRTGGENEQFF. CDR3 bases: TGTGCCAGTAGTATTAGGACAGGGGGCGAGAATGAGCAGTTCTTC. The variable domain in full, with the rest retrieved from reference TRBV19 and TRBJ2-1, is DGGITQSPKYLFRKEGQNVTLSCEQNLNHDAMYWYRQDPGQGLRLIYYSQIVNDFQKGDIAEGYSVSREKKESFPLTVTSAQKNPTAFYLCASSIRTGGENEQFFGPGTRLTVL.

The chain is built from TRBV5-1 and TRBJ1-2; weak D call: TRBD1 (6 bases). V gave up 0 bases and J gave up 8 bases, with 14 bases separating them. Germline V gene data show CDR1 as SGHRS and CDR2 as YFSETQ. The CDR3 contains 14 residues. CDR3 residues: CASSLDRVGGGYTF. DNA for the CDR3: TGCGCCAGCAGCTTGGACAGGGTCGGTGGCGGCTACACCTTC.

The rearrangement links TRBV6-2 or TRBV6-3 to TRBJ2-7; no firm D call. CDR3 length: 15 residues. Trimming left V 0 bases short and J 1 base short, with 10 bases between. The germline V gene encodes CDR1 MNHEY and CDR2 SVGEGT. The CDR3 protein is CASSYSFSESYEQYF. The CDR3 DNA follows: TGTGCCAGCAGTTACTCGTTTAGTGAATCCTACGAGCAGTACTTC.

The chain carries TRBV10-3 and TRBJ2-7; tentative D call: TRBD2 (5 bases). Trimming cost V 0 bases and J 1 base, with 16 bases left between them. In germline, CDR1 is ENHRY, CDR2 SYGVKD. The CDR3 consists of 17 residues. The CDR3 sequence: CAISESSLGGPSYEQYF. The CDR3 coding sequence is TGTGCCATCAGTGAGTCGTCTTTGGGCGGGCCTTCCTACGAGCAGTACTTC.

The rearrangement joins TRBV11-3 to TRBJ1-1; maybe TRBD1 (5 bases). Trimming took off 1 base at V and 2 bases at J, with 8 bases between the two ends. Per germline, CDR1 SGHNT and CDR2 YENEEA. This CDR3 has 14 residues. CDR3 amino acids: CASSLGGSNTEAFF. CDR3 nucleotides: TGTGCCAGCAGCTTAGGGGGCTCCAACACTGAAGCTTTCTTT.

The rearrangement joins TRBV6-4 to TRBJ2-5; 8 bases are a match to TRBD2. This CDR3 comprises 13 residues. Germline V gene data show CDR1 as MRHNA and CDR2 as SNTAGT. J was trimmed by 5 bases and V by 4 bases; bases with no gene match: 3. CDR3 loop: CASSVPGGETQYF. CDR3 nucleotide sequence: TGTGCCAGCAGTGTTCCGGGGGGGGAGACCCAGTACTTC.

V and J are TRBV12-3 or TRBV12-4 and TRBJ2-2; no reliable D call. Trimming shortened V by 3 bases and J by 6 bases, and 5 bases separated the two germline ends. This CDR3 is built from 12 residues. The chain's CDR3 is CASSFAAGELFF. The CDR3 DNA sequence: TGTGCCAGCAGTTTCGCGGCCGGGGAGCTGTTTTTT.